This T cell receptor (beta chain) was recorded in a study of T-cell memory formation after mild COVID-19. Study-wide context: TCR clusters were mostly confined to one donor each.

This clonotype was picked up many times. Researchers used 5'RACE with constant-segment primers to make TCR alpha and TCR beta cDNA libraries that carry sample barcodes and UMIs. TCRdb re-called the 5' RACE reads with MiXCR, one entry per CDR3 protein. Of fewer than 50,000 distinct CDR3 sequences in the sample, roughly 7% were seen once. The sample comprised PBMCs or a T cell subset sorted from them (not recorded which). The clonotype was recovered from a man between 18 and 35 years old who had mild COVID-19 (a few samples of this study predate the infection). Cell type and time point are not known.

CDR3 sequence: CASSVEGLAYNEQFF. Here the CDR3 DNA reads TGTGCCAGCAGCGTAGAAGGACTAGCCTACAATGAGCAGTTCTTC. The chain employs TRBV9 and TRBJ2-1; TRBD2 aligns across 7 bases. Germline-derived CDR1 and CDR2 are SGDLS and YYNGEE. The CDR3 is 15 residues long. Trimming took 0 bases from V and 2 from J; bases not matched to a gene: 2.